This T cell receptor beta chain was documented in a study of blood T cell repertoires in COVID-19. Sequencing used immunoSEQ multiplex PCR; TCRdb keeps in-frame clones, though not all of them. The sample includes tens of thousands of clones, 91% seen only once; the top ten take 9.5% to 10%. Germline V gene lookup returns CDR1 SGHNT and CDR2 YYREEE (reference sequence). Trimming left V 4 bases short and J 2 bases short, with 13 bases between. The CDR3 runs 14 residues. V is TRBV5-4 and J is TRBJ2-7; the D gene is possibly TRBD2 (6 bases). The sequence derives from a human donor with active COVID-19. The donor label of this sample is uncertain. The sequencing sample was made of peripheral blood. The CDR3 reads CASSLRDLTYEQYF. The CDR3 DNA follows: TGTGCCAGCAGCCTCCGGGACTTGACCTACGAGCAGTACTTC. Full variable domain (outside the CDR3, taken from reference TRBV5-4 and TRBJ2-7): ETGVTQSPTHLIKTRGQQVTLRCSSQSGHNTVSWYQQALGQGPQFIFQYYREEENGRGNFPPRFSGLQFPNYSSELNVNALELDDSALYLCASSLRDLTYEQYFGPGTRLTVT.